The entry that follows covers one T cell receptor beta chain sequence. Its antigen remains unidentified. Base qualities are not at hand, and no much larger clone is one base apart. These data are taken from a study of shared clonotypes between healthy human individuals (dated by TCRdb to the early 2020s). For the study in its entirety: A couple of women and a few men aged 18 to 49 years were included in the cohort. Libraries were prepared and TCR repertoires were sequenced by different laboratories using diverse techniques, in order to increase sequencing depth and limit assay-specific biases. For each donor, three plates each were used for CD4 naive and CD4 memory, two plates were used for CD8 naive, and one plate was used for CD8 memory. Each donor's leukapheresis produced roughly between roughly 0.85 and 10 billion PBMCs. To estimate repertoire size and how much clonotypes are shared between individuals, the study performed deep sequencing of blood TCR repertoires from roughly five healthy adults. The investigation overall reported the following: Naive subsets generally had larger estimated clonotype richness than memory subsets did. Across four donors, approximately 5% of naive CD4, roughly 3.3% of naive CD8, around 2.1% of memory CD4, and about 0.4% of memory CD8 clonotypes were shared. Sampling was restricted to blood, and TCR repertoires in tissue are likely to differ from TCR repertoires in blood. Pairwise subsampling led to the expectation that sequencing depth would affect the degree of clonotype sharing among donors. Compared with non-shared clonotypes, clonotypes shared by all four sorted-subset donors had higher generation probabilities. Because the study included a small number of donors, the genetic and exposure-history diversity represented was limited. Even with the large sequencing depth, rarefaction of the sorted-subset datasets indicated that sequencing was incomplete.

TCR CDR3 regions were amplified from genomic DNA by multiplex PCR using the deep immunoSEQ assay. Extracted genomic DNA from each cell subset was distributed evenly across all wells of several immunoSEQ 96-well plates, and each plate was treated as a replicate. Each replicate PCR for sorted subsets received approximately 220 ng genomic DNA, equal to about 30,000 T cell genomes. Purified libraries were quantified with a Qubit 3.0 fluorometer, sized on a Bioanalyzer 2100, and re-quantified with the KAPA Library Quantification kit. Every immunoSEQ 96-well plate was sequenced on a dedicated single-read 150-cycle Illumina NextSeq 550 flow cell. Regarding the original processing steps: The immunoSEQ output contained only junctional sequences without quality scores, so filtering could not match that applied to full-length reads. To assign V/J genes and CDR3, sequences were annotated using PyIR, a Python wrapper for IgBLAST v1.9, with IMGT germline references. Reads were removed for weak V/J assignments (E-value above 1e-6), missing CDR3, stop codons, out-of-frame junctions, or ambiguous translated residues. V3J clonotypes were defined as sequences sharing the same inferred V gene, J gene, and CDR3 amino acid sequence. Percentage overlap between repertoires was calculated by dividing the number of shared unique clonotypes by the size of the smaller repertoire. Repertoire richness was assessed with RTK rarefaction, the Chao1 estimator, and Recon v2.1 estimates of unobserved clonotypes. Generation probabilities for all TCRbeta clonotypes obtained by the gDNA method from a handful of donors were computed using OLGA. TCRdb obtained this table from immuneACCESS and retained in-frame rearrangements with V and J assigned. These tables miss some clones; where compared with another copy, unresolved V genes account for less than half of the shortfall, and the remainder is unexplained. The DNA gave D and trimming, while V, J and clone size come from that table. The sample data list some 1.4 million clones, and over 95% of these were observed just once. Approximately 1.2% of the sample goes to the ten largest clones.

The CDR3 covers 13 residues, taking in both the cysteine and the phenylalanine. Just the 39-base CDR3 DNA is kept, in frame starting at base 1. The germline ends are 11 bases apart after V is trimmed by 5 bases and J by 3 bases. The germline V gene sets CDR1 to SGHNT and CDR2 to YENEEA. The donors were healthy, HIV-negative adults who had no recently reported acute infections or vaccinations. Every donor was a Caucasian adult living in Nashville, Tennessee, USA. CD4+ T cells were enriched by magnetic negative selection, after which naive cells were positively selected on CD45RA and the negative fraction was taken as the memory subset. After blood collection by leukapheresis, PBMCs were isolated using Ficoll-Histopaque density gradient centrifugation and then cryopreserved in the vapor phase of liquid nitrogen. Analytical flow cytometry was used to check the purity and quantity of each magnetically sorted T cell population. From each sorted fraction, genomic DNA was isolated and quantified by UV absorbance on a Nanodrop 2000c.

Sequenced: naive CD4+ T cells sorted from blood. In light of the paper, this sample's cell subset or site label describes: CD45RA+ positively selected. The V and J segments used are TRBV11-3 and TRBJ2-7; perhaps TRBD1 is the D gene, with 5 bases matching. The TCR comes from a man aged 25 to 40 in good health. The nucleotide sequence is TGTGCCAGCAGCAGGGGATTGAACTACGAGCAGTACTTC. This is translated as CASSRGLNYEQYF.